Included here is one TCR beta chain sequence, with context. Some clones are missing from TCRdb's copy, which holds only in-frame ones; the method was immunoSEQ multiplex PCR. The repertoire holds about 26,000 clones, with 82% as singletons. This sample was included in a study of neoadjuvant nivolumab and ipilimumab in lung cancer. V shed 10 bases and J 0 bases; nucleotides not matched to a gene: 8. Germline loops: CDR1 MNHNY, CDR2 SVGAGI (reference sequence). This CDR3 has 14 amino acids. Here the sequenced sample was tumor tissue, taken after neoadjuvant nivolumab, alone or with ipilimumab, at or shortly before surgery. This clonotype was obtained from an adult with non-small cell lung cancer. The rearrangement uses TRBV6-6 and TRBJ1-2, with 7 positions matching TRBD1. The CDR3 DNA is TGTGCCACCTCTCCAGGGGGATCTAACTATGGCTACACCTTC. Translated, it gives CATSPGGSNYGYTF.